This is a list of T cell receptor beta chains from one sample in a study of T cell responses to AZD1222 COVID-19 vaccine. The protocol was immunoSEQ multiplex PCR, while the TCRdb copy is restricted to in-frame clones and leaves out a portion. The table includes roughly 120,000 clones, roughly nine tenths detected once. Sequencing was performed on peripheral blood, taken on day 0 of AZD1222 vaccination. These TCRs come from an adult in good health. CDR3s include the opening cysteine and the closing phenylalanine or tryptophan. Fields, in order: clone size, J gene, D gene, V gene, CDR3 protein, CDR3 DNA. The D gene is left open where the match is weak. Size values are once, few and many counts, or a class for expanded clones, and some rows have none.

size: few; J: TRBJ2-2; D: -; V: TRBV14; CDR3: CASSFYRETGELFF; DNA: TGTGCCAGCAGCTTCTACAGGGAAACCGGGGAGCTGTTTTTT
size: -; J: TRBJ1-1; D: -; V: TRBV14; CDR3: CASRQQGYTEAFF; DNA: TGTGCCAGCAGACAACAGGGATACACTGAAGCTTTCTTT
size: -; J: TRBJ2-7; D: TRBD2; V: TRBV2; CDR3: CASSAPSGSSEQYF; DNA: TGTGCCAGCAGTGCACCTAGCGGGAGTAGCGAGCAGTACTTC
size: -; J: TRBJ1-3; D: -; V: TRBV3-1/TRBV3-2; CDR3: CASSRYDARGGGNTIYF; DNA: TGTGCCAGCAGCCGCTATGACGCCAGGGGTGGTGGAAACACCATATATTTT
size: -; J: TRBJ2-3; D: TRBD2; V: TRBV5-1; CDR3: CASSLRAGGSTDTQYF; DNA: TGCGCCAGCAGCTTGAGAGCGGGAGGGTCTACAGATACGCAGTATTTT
size: -; J: TRBJ2-2; D: -; V: TRBV5-1; CDR3: CASSMNGGTGELFF; DNA: TGCGCCAGCAGTATGAATGGGGGAACCGGGGAGCTGTTTTTT
size: -; J: TRBJ1-5; D: -; V: TRBV6-2/TRBV6-3; CDR3: CASSYRRASAAVNQPQHF; DNA: TGTGCCAGCAGTTATAGGCGCGCCTCGGCAGCTGTCAATCAGCCCCAGCATTTT
size: -; J: TRBJ1-2; D: TRBD1; V: TRBV5-5; CDR3: CASSALPGQEGFAYGYTF; DNA: TGTGCCAGCAGCGCCTTACCGGGACAGGAGGGGTTTGCCTATGGCTACACCTTC
size: -; J: TRBJ2-1; D: TRBD2; V: TRBV5-6; CDR3: CASRYTSGAYNEQFF; DNA: TGTGCCAGCAGGTACACTAGCGGAGCCTACAATGAGCAGTTCTTC
size: -; J: TRBJ1-1; D: -; V: TRBV2; CDR3: CASSEEGVGGTEAFF; DNA: TGTGCCAGCAGTGAAGAAGGGGTAGGAGGCACTGAAGCTTTCTTT
size: -; J: TRBJ2-7; D: -; V: TRBV5-5; CDR3: CASSLVAAHYEQYF; DNA: TGTGCCAGCAGCTTAGTAGCAGCCCACTACGAGCAGTACTTC
size: -; J: TRBJ1-5; D: TRBD1; V: TRBV27; CDR3: CASSFRTGVQPQHF; DNA: TGTGCCAGCAGTTTTAGGACAGGGGTTCAGCCCCAGCATTTT
size: once; J: TRBJ1-2; D: -; V: TRBV7-2; CDR3: CASSSGADYGYTF; DNA: TGTGCCAGCAGCTCAGGGGCAGACTATGGCTACACCTTC
size: -; J: TRBJ2-5; D: TRBD1; V: TRBV3-1/TRBV3-2; CDR3: CASSHGGQGRETQYF; DNA: TGTGCCAGCAGCCATGGGGGACAGGGCCGGGAGACCCAGTACTTC
size: -; J: TRBJ2-7; D: -; V: TRBV27; CDR3: CASSPGGYEQYF; DNA: TGTGCCAGCAGCCCCGGCGGCTACGAGCAGTACTTC
size: -; J: TRBJ2-3; D: -; V: TRBV12-3/TRBV12-4; CDR3: CASNEAGTDTQYF; DNA: TGTGCCAGCAACGAAGCGGGCACAGATACGCAGTATTTT
size: -; J: TRBJ1-4; D: -; V: TRBV5-6; CDR3: CASSLATGIGEKLFF; DNA: TGTGCCAGCAGCTTGGCCACAGGGATTGGTGAAAAACTGTTTTTT
size: -; J: TRBJ1-5; D: -; V: TRBV20-1; CDR3: CSASQQGQPQHF; DNA: TGCAGTGCTAGTCAGCAGGGCCAGCCCCAGCATTTT
size: -; J: TRBJ2-7; D: TRBD2; V: TRBV6-5; CDR3: CASSYSIAGDYEQYF; DNA: TGTGCCAGCAGTTACTCGATAGCGGGAGACTACGAGCAGTACTTC
size: -; J: TRBJ1-5; D: TRBD1; V: TRBV5-1; CDR3: CASSLGQGANQPQHF; DNA: TGCGCCAGCAGCTTGGGACAGGGTGCCAATCAGCCCCAGCATTTT
size: -; J: TRBJ2-7; D: -; V: TRBV7-9; CDR3: CASSLGRSEQYF; DNA: TGTGCCAGCAGCTTAGGCCGGTCCGAGCAGTACTTC
size: -; J: TRBJ1-3; D: -; V: TRBV7-8; CDR3: CASSLNRGARGNTIYF; DNA: TGTGCCAGCAGCTTAAATCGGGGGGCGCGTGGAAACACCATATATTTT
size: -; J: TRBJ2-7; D: -; V: TRBV5-1; CDR3: CASSGQSGEQYF; DNA: TGCGCCAGCTCCGGACAATCGGGAGAGCAGTACTTC
size: -; J: TRBJ2-2; D: -; V: TRBV9; CDR3: CASSAWGSAGGELFF; DNA: TGTGCCAGCAGCGCGTGGGGCTCGGCGGGCGGGGAGCTGTTTTTT
size: once; J: TRBJ1-1; D: -; V: TRBV7-9; CDR3: CASSRGSDLEAFF; DNA: TGTGCCAGCAGCCGAGGGTCAGACCTAGAAGCTTTCTTT
size: -; J: TRBJ2-3; D: -; V: TRBV2; CDR3: CASTPRTVVTDTQYF; DNA: TGTGCCAGCACTCCTAGGACGGTTGTCACAGATACGCAGTATTTT
size: once; J: TRBJ2-1; D: TRBD2; V: TRBV6-5; CDR3: CASSLVSGTEQFF; DNA: TGTGCCAGCAGTCTCGTGAGCGGGACTGAGCAGTTCTTC
size: -; J: TRBJ2-7; D: TRBD1; V: TRBV7-2; CDR3: CASRHTGGAGAYEQYF; DNA: TGTGCCAGCAGACACACAGGGGGCGCTGGGGCCTACGAGCAGTACTTC
size: -; J: TRBJ2-1; D: TRBD2; V: TRBV9; CDR3: CASSVEAGGPLSYNEQFF; DNA: TGTGCCAGCAGCGTAGAGGCGGGAGGGCCTCTCTCCTACAATGAGCAGTTCTTC
size: few; J: TRBJ2-7; D: TRBD1; V: TRBV7-9; CDR3: CASSLRQGPSHEQYF; DNA: TGTGCCAGCAGCCTCCGACAGGGTCCTAGCCACGAGCAGTACTTC
size: -; J: TRBJ1-2; D: -; V: TRBV27; CDR3: CASSLSGYVLGYTF; DNA: TGTGCCAGCAGTTTATCAGGATACGTCCTTGGCTACACCTTC
size: -; J: TRBJ2-5; D: -; V: TRBV21-1; CDR3: CASIPGAGTTQETQYF; DNA: TGTGCCAGCATCCCTGGCGCGGGAACAACCCAAGAGACCCAGTACTTC
size: -; J: TRBJ1-2; D: -; V: TRBV5-4; CDR3: CASSLTGQGYGYTF; DNA: TGTGCCAGCAGCTTAACAGGGCAGGGCTATGGCTACACCTTC
size: -; J: TRBJ2-5; D: TRBD1; V: TRBV19; CDR3: CATDPGTGQETQYF; DNA: TGTGCCACTGACCCTGGGACAGGGCAAGAGACCCAGTACTTC
size: -; J: TRBJ2-5; D: TRBD2; V: TRBV5-1; CDR3: CASRLAGGSEETQYF; DNA: TGCGCCAGCCGGCTAGCGGGAGGGTCCGAAGAGACCCAGTACTTC
size: -; J: TRBJ1-6; D: TRBD1; V: TRBV5-1; CDR3: CASSPSSGQGDSPLHF; DNA: TGCGCCAGCAGCCCGAGCTCGGGACAGGGGGATTCACCCCTCCACTTT
size: -; J: TRBJ2-1; D: TRBD2; V: TRBV7-6; CDR3: CASSLVLAGEVSNEQFF; DNA: TGTGCCAGCAGCTTAGTCCTAGCGGGAGAAGTGTCCAATGAGCAGTTCTTC
size: -; J: TRBJ2-1; D: TRBD1; V: TRBV5-1; CDR3: CASSSDRESGEQFF; DNA: TGCGCCAGCAGCTCCGACAGGGAGTCGGGTGAGCAGTTCTTC
size: -; J: TRBJ1-5; D: -; V: TRBV12-3/TRBV12-4; CDR3: CASSFRETDNKHF; DNA: TGTGCCAGCAGTTTCCGTGAGACAGACAATAAGCATTTT
size: few; J: TRBJ1-4; D: TRBD1; V: TRBV2; CDR3: CASSERAPGQGAVGEKLFF; DNA: TGTGCCAGCAGCGAAAGGGCCCCGGGACAGGGGGCAGTCGGTGAAAAACTGTTTTTT
size: -; J: TRBJ2-1; D: TRBD2; V: TRBV5-6; CDR3: CASSLLAAYNEQFF; DNA: TGTGCCAGCAGCTTGCTAGCGGCCTACAATGAGCAGTTCTTC
size: -; J: TRBJ1-2; D: -; V: TRBV19; CDR3: CASSIAGANYGYTF; DNA: TGTGCCAGTAGTATAGCTGGCGCTAACTATGGCTACACCTTC
size: -; J: TRBJ1-2; D: -; V: TRBV9; CDR3: CASSPSGTDYGYTF; DNA: TGTGCCAGCAGCCCATCCGGGACGGACTATGGCTACACCTTC
size: once; J: TRBJ1-5; D: TRBD1; V: TRBV2; CDR3: CASSPGQRDQPQHF; DNA: TGTGCCAGCAGTCCGGGACAGCGTGATCAGCCCCAGCATTTT
size: -; J: TRBJ1-3; D: -; V: TRBV6-5; CDR3: CASSYSQFSGNTIYF; DNA: TGTGCCAGCAGTTACAGCCAGTTCTCTGGAAACACCATATATTTT
size: -; J: TRBJ2-3; D: -; V: TRBV9; CDR3: CASSLLSRPLGGDTQYF; DNA: TGTGCCAGCAGCCTCCTTAGTCGACCGTTGGGCGGTGATACGCAGTATTTT
size: -; J: TRBJ1-2; D: -; V: TRBV6-2/TRBV6-3; CDR3: CASSYLHGINYGYTF; DNA: TGTGCCAGCAGTTACCTCCACGGAATTAACTATGGCTACACCTTC
size: -; J: TRBJ2-6; D: -; V: TRBV7-6; CDR3: CASSLGVQGLGSGANVLTF; DNA: TGTGCCAGCAGCTTAGGTGTTCAGGGTTTAGGCTCTGGGGCCAACGTCCTGACTTTC
size: -; J: TRBJ2-3; D: -; V: TRBV10-3; CDR3: CAISGLEASPWSWSTDTQYF; DNA: TGTGCCATCAGTGGATTGGAGGCTAGTCCCTGGTCTTGGAGCACAGATACGCAGTATTTT
size: -; J: TRBJ1-1; D: -; V: TRBV5-6; CDR3: CASSLGIGVRDLNTEAFF; DNA: TGTGCCAGCAGCTTGGGGATCGGGGTGAGGGACTTGAACACTGAAGCTTTCTTT
size: -; J: TRBJ2-3; D: TRBD2; V: TRBV29-1; CDR3: CSVDRRGVDTQYF; DNA: TGCAGCGTTGACCGCCGGGGGGTGGATACGCAGTATTTT
size: -; J: TRBJ2-3; D: -; V: TRBV29-1; CDR3: CSVLQGSADTQYF; DNA: TGCAGCGTCTTACAGGGTTCCGCAGATACGCAGTATTTT
size: -; J: TRBJ2-7; D: -; V: TRBV27; CDR3: CASSLSPAPIGQYF; DNA: TGTGCCAGCAGTTTATCCCCGGCCCCAATTGGGCAGTACTTC
size: -; J: TRBJ2-6; D: -; V: TRBV6-5; CDR3: CASSYSSRVGANVLTF; DNA: TGTGCCAGCAGTTACTCCTCGAGGGTTGGGGCCAACGTCCTGACTTTC
size: once; J: TRBJ1-5; D: TRBD1; V: TRBV10-2; CDR3: CASRGQGNQPQHF; DNA: TGCGCCAGCCGAGGACAGGGCAATCAGCCCCAGCATTTT